Here is one T cell receptor (beta chain) with its context. Its antigen is as yet unknown. The CDR3 extends over 15 amino acids. The ends were cut back, 4 bases at V and 0 bases at J, with 13 bases in the middle. Looked up from germline, CDR1 is SGHRS and CDR2 is YFSETQ. This record belongs to a study of T cells in Graves' hyperthyroidism and ophthalmopathy. Clinical symptoms, serum thyroxine, TRAb, thyroid ultrasound and orbital computed tomography informed diagnoses. There were TCR beta CDR3 regions amplified from RNA transcripts. An initial round of RT-PCR targeting the TCR CDR3 relied on the HTBI primer set. TCRdb redid the calling of the multiplex PCR reads with MiXCR, one entry per CDR3 protein. The repertoire holds fewer than 900,000 distinct CDR3 sequences, with roughly 20% as singletons. Study-wide findings and caveats: A 13 V-J model separated ophthalmopathy from stable hyperthyroidism.

The chain recombines TRBV5-1 with TRBJ1-1; tentatively, D is TRBD1 (6 bases). The TCR comes from a woman aged 45-60 years with Graves' hyperthyroidism that later progressed to Graves' ophthalmopathy. Material: blood. CDR3 DNA: TGCGCCAGCAGCGCGCGGACAGACATGAACACTGAAGCTTTCTTT. Amino acid sequence: CASSARTDMNTEAFF.